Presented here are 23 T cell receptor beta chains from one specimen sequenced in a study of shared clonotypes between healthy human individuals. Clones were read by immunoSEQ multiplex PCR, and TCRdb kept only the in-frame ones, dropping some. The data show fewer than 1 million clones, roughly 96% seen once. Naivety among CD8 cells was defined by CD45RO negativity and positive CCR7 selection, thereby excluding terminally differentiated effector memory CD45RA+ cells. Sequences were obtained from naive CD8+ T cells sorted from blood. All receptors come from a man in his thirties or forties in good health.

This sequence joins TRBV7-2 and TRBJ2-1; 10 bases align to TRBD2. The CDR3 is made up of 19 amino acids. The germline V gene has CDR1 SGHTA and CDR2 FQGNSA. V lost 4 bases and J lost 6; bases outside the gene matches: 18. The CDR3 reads CASSSFLPTSGLTFNEQFF. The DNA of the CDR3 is TGTGCCAGCAGCTCTTTTTTACCGACTAGCGGGTTGACCTTCAATGAGCAGTTCTTC.

The chain's CDR3 is CASSTSGNTGELFF. Written as DNA, the CDR3 is TGTGCCAGCAGTACTAGCGGTAATACCGGGGAGCTGTTTTTT. The chain combines TRBV6-1 with TRBJ2-2; the match to TRBD2 covers 8 bases. CDR1 is MNHNS, CDR2 SASEGT, per germline. The ends lost 5 bases at V and 5 bases at J; junction bases unmatched: 4. The CDR3 loop spans 14 amino acids.

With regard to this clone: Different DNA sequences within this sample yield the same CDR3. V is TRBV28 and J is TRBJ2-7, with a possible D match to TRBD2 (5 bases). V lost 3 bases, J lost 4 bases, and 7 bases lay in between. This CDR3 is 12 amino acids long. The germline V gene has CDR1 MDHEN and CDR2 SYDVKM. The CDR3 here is CASSFGDYEQYF. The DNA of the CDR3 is TGTGCCAGCAGTTTCGGGGATTACGAGCAGTACTTC.

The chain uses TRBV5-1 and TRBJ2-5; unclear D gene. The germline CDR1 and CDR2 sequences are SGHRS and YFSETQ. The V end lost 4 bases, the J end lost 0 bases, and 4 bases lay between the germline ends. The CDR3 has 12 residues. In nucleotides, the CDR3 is TGCGCCAGCAGCGACAACCAAGAGACCCAGTACTTC. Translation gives CASSDNQETQYF. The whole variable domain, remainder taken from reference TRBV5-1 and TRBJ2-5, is KAGVTQTPRYLIKTRGQQVTLSCSPISGHRSVSWYQQTPGQGLQFLFEYFSETQRNKGNFPGRFSGRQFSNSRSEMNVSTLELGDSALYLCASSDNQETQYFGPGTRLLVL.

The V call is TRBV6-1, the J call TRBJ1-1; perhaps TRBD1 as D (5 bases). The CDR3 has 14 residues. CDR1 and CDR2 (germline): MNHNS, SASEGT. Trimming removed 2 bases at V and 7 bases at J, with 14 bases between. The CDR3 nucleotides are TGTGCCAGCAGTGAAACCTCGACAGAGTATGAAGCTTTCTTT. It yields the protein CASSETSTEYEAFF.

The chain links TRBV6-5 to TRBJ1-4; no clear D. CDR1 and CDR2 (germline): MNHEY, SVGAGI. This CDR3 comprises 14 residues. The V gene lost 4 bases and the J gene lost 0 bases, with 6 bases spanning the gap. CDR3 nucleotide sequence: TGTGCCAGCAGTTGGGAAGCAACTAATGAAAAACTGTTTTTT. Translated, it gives CASSWEATNEKLFF.

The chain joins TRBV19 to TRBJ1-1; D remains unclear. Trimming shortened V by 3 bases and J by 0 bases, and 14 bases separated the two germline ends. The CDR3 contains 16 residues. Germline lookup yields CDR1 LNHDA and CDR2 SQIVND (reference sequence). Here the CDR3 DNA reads TGTGCCAGTAGTATTATAGTCGGGCGGGTGAACACTGAAGCTTTCTTT. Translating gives CASSIIVGRVNTEAFF.

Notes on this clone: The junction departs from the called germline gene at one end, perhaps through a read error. Here the CDR3 DNA reads TGTGCCAGCAGCTTGGCCGGGGGCCCCCAATACTTC. Translation: CASSLAGGPQYF. The V and J genes are TRBV5-6 and TRBJ2-5; tentatively, D is TRBD1 or TRBD2 (6 bases each). Germline CDR1 and CDR2: SGHDT and YYEEEE. The CDR3 extends over 12 amino acids.

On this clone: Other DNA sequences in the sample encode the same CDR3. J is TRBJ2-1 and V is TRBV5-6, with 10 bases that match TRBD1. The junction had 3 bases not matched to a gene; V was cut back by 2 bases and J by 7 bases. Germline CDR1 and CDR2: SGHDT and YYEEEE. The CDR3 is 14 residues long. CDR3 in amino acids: CASSFGTGVNEQFF. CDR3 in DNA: TGTGCCAGCAGCTTCGGGACAGGGGTTAATGAGCAGTTCTTC.

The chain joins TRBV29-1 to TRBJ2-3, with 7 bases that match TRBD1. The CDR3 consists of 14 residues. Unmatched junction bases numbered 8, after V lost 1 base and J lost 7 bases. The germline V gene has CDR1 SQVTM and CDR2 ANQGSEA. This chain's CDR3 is CSVEVGGGGYTQYF. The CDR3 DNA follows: TGCAGCGTTGAAGTAGGGGGCGGCGGTTATACGCAGTATTTT.

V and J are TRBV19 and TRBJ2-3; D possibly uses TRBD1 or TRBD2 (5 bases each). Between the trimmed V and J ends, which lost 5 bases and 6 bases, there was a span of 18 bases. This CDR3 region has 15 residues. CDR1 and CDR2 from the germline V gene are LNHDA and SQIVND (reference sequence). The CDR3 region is CASSPVYGGVDTQYF. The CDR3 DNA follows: TGTGCCAGTAGTCCTGTTTATGGGGGAGTGGATACGCAGTATTTT.

The CDR3 nucleotides read TGTGCCAGCAGCGTATCGCCGACACTAAGGGGGAACACTGAAGCTTTCTTT. This translates into CASSVSPTLRGNTEAFF. The genes are TRBV9 and TRBJ1-1; tentatively, D is TRBD1 (5 bases). V was trimmed by 1 base and J by 1 base, leaving 17 bases between them. Germline CDR1 SGDLS, CDR2 YYNGEE. The length of the CDR3 is 17 residues.

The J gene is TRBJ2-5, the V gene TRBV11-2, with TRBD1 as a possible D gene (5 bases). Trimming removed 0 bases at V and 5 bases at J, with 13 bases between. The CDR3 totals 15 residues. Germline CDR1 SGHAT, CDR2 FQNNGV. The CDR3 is CASSLEMSGFETQYF. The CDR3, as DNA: TGTGCCAGCAGCTTAGAAATGTCAGGGTTCGAGACCCAGTACTTC.

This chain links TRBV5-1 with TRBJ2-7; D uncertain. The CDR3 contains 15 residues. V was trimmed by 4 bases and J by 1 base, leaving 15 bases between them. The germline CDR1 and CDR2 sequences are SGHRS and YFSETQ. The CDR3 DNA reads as TGCGCCAGCAGCCCCGGAACAGTCGTTTCCTACGAGCAGTACTTC. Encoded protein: CASSPGTVVSYEQYF.

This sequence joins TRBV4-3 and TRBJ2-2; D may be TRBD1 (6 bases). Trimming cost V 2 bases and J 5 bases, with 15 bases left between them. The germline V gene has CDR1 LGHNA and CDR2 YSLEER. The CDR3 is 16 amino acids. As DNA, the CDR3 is TGCGCCAGCAGCCAACCCACCCGAGGACAGACCGGGGAGCTGTTTTTT. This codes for CASSQPTRGQTGELFF.

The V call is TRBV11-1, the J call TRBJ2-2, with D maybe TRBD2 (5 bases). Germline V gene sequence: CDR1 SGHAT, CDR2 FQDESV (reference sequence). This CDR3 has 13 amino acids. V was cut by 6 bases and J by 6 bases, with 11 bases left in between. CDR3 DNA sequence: TGTGCCAGCAGAGAGACTATTGCCGGGGAGCTGTTTTTT. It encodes CASRETIAGELFF. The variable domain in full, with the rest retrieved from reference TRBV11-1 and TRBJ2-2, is EAEVAQSPRYKITEKSQAVAFWCDPISGHATLYWYRQILGQGPELLVQFQDESVVDDSQLPKDRFSAERLKGVDSTLKIQPAELGDSAMYLCASRETIAGELFFGEGSRLTVL.

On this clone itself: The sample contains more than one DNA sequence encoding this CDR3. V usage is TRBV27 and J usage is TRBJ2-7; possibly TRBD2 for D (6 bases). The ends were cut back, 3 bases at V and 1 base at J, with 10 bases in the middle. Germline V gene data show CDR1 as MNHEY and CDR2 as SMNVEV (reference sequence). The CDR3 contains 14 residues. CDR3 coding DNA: TGTGCCAGCAGTTTCCGGGGGTCGTCCTACGAGCAGTACTTC. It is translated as CASSFRGSSYEQYF.

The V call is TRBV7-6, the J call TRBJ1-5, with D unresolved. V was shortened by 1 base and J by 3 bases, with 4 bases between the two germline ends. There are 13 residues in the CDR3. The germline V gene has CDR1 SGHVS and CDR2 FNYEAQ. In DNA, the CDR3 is TGTGCCAGCAGCTTAGGTCCCAATCAGCCCCAGCATTTT. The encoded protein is CASSLGPNQPQHF.

CDR3 nucleotide sequence: TGTGCAAGTCAACAAAGAGGGGGTAAGGGCAATCAGCCCCAGCATTTT. Its translation is CASQQRGGKGNQPQHF. The V gene is TRBV12-2, the J gene TRBJ1-5; the table names TRBD1, a call not compared with the DNA. TRBV12-2 corresponds to a pseudogene. This CDR3 is built from 16 residues.

Here the CDR3 DNA reads TGTGCCAGTAGTTTCACAGGGGGCCCCTACGAGCAGTACTTC. Protein: CASSFTGGPYEQYF. This rearrangement joins TRBV19 to TRBJ2-7; 9 bases fit TRBD1. V lost 5 bases, J lost 2 bases, and 4 bases stayed unmatched. The CDR3 runs to 14 residues. Germline lookup yields CDR1 LNHDA and CDR2 SQIVND (reference sequence). Supplemented by reference TRBV19 and TRBJ2-7, the full variable domain reads DGGITQSPKYLFRKEGQNVTLSCEQNLNHDAMYWYRQDPGQGLRLIYYSQIVNDFQKGDIAEGYSVSREKKESFPLTVTSAQKNPTAFYLCASSFTGGPYEQYFGPGTRLTVT.

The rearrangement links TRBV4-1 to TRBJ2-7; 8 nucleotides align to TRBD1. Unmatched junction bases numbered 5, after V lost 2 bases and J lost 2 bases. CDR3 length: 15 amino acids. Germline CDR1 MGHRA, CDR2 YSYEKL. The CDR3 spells CASSQKTGQAYEQYF. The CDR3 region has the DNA TGCGCCAGCAGCCAAAAGACGGGACAGGCCTACGAGCAGTACTTC.

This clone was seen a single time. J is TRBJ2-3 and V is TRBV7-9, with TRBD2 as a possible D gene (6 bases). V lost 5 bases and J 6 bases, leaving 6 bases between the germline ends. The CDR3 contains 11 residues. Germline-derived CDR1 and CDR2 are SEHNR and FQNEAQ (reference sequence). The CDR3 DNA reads TGTGCCAGCAGCGGGGGGGATACGCAGTATTTT. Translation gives CASSGGDTQYF.

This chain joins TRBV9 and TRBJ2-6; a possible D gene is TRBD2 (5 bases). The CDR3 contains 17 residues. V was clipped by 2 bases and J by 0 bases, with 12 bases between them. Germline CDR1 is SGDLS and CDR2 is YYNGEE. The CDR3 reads CASSVTDLNSGANVLTF. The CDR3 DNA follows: TGTGCCAGCAGCGTGACGGACTTGAACTCTGGGGCCAACGTCCTGACTTTC.